One sample yielded the 32 T cell receptor beta chains listed below, sequenced in a study of blood T cells in healthy people across ages (dated by TCRdb to 2013 to 2016). The method behind the library was 5' RACE. The sequencing machine was an Illumina HiSeq 2500. A second about 7 to 12 cycle PCR used a sample-barcoded 5' primer and a J-beta primer mix. In TCRdb, the public reads were trimmed at Q25 with fastp and aligned with MiXCR, with productive beta chains retained. Each record represents a unique CDR3 protein, reported with the most common genes and DNA among its rows. The sample table holds about 1,800,000 distinct CDR3 sequences, of which over 25% were seen once. Together, the top ten hold around 7.7% of the sample. Sample: blood. Receptors were obtained from a woman aged 25 to 45 in good health.

This clonotype was seen more than once but under ten times. This chain connects TRBV5-1 to TRBJ1-2; a possible D gene is TRBD1 (5 bases). Germline V gives CDR1 SGHRS, CDR2 YFSETQ. V lost 3 bases, J lost 8 bases, and 20 bases lay in between. The CDR3 extends over 15 amino acids. CDR3 DNA sequence: TGCGCCAGCAGCTCTATCCCGGGGGATAGAGGGGGCTACACCTTC. This translates into CASSSIPGDRGGYTF.

The chain links TRBV7-9 to TRBJ1-5; 9 bases fit TRBD1. The CDR3 runs to 16 residues. Germline CDR1 SEHNR, CDR2 FQNEAQ (reference sequence). The trim removed 3 bases at V and 7 bases at J, leaving 10 bases unmatched. The chain's CDR3 is CASSFGDRVEGQPQHF. CDR3 nucleotides: TGTGCCAGCAGCTTTGGGGACAGGGTGGAAGGGCAGCCCCAGCATTTT.

This clonotype was detected a few times. The chain uses TRBV5-1 and TRBJ2-4; D possibly corresponds to TRBD2 (5 bases). V was shortened by 3 bases and J by 13 bases, with 20 bases between the two germline ends. The CDR3 contains 14 residues. CDR1 and CDR2 from the germline V gene are SGHRS and YFSETQ. CDR3 protein: CASSSAEPSREQYF. Here the CDR3 DNA reads TGCGCCAGCAGCTCTGCGGAGCCTTCTAGGGAGCAGTACTTC.

This clonotype was found a few times. This sequence joins TRBV20-1 and TRBJ1-1; D is possibly TRBD1 (5 bases). The germline V gene has CDR1 DFQATT and CDR2 SNEGSKA (reference sequence). Trimming took off 5 bases at V and 3 bases at J, with 16 bases between the two ends. The CDR3 spans 14 residues. The CDR3: CSAGGGGTHTEAFF. In nucleotides, the CDR3 is TGCAGTGCTGGGGGGGGGGGTACGCACACTGAAGCTTTCTTT.

This clonotype was picked up a small number of times. The V gene is TRBV30, the J gene TRBJ2-1, with 7 bases aligning to TRBD1. CDR3 length: 15 residues. Germline V gene data show CDR1 as GTSNPN and CDR2 as SVGIG (reference sequence). The V and J ends lost 3 bases and 5 bases, in that order; junction bases with no gene match: 10. CDR3 sequence reads: CAWSTTGDRHNEQFF. The CDR3, as DNA: TGTGCCTGGAGCACCACAGGGGATAGGCACAATGAGCAGTTCTTC.

This clonotype appeared many times. The rearrangement uses TRBV10-2 and TRBJ1-2, with a weak D call TRBD1 (5 bases). V was trimmed by 5 bases and J by 6 bases, leaving 16 bases between them. This CDR3 is built from 14 residues. In germline, CDR1 is WSHSY, CDR2 SAAADI. CDR3 DNA: TGCGCCAGCAGTCCCTACAGGAACTGGGATGGCTACACCTTC. Its protein product is CASSPYRNWDGYTF.

This clonotype was counted between two and nine times. The J gene is TRBJ2-5, the V gene TRBV28, with D perhaps TRBD1 (5 bases). This CDR3 comprises 14 residues. Germline V lookup: CDR1 MDHEN, CDR2 SYDVKM. Trimming shortened V by 4 bases and J by 3 bases, and 12 bases separated the two germline ends. As DNA, the CDR3 is TGTGCCAGCAGTTCCACCGACAGAAAAGAGACCCAGTACTTC. Residues: CASSSTDRKETQYF.

A remark on this clonotype: Given a much more abundant clone one base away, this may be a read error. The rearrangement links TRBV10-3 to TRBJ2-4; 10 bases agree with TRBD2. V shed 4 bases, J shed 13 bases, and the junction held 16 bases outside the gene matches. This CDR3 has 16 residues. Germline V gives CDR1 ENHRY, CDR2 SYGVKD. CDR3 nucleotides: TGTGCCATCAGTGCCACGGGCCTAGCGGGAGATTCTGAGCAGTACTTC. It yields the protein CAISATGLAGDSEQYF.

Turning to this clonotype: A much more abundant neighbour one base away suggests this may be a read error. The chain carries TRBV6-2 or TRBV6-3 and TRBJ2-7; 8 bases line up with TRBD2. The CDR3 has 16 amino acids. Germline CDR1 reads MNHEY; CDR2 reads SVGEGT. The CDR3 bases are TGTGCCGGCAGTTACTACGGCGGGAGGAACTCCTACGAGCAGTACTTC. This gives the protein CAGSYYGGRNSYEQYF.

The chain carries TRBV27 and TRBJ2-1; 8 nucleotides line up with TRBD2. V shed 4 bases, J shed 15 bases, and the junction held 5 bases outside the gene matches. The CDR3 length is 11 residues. Germline lookup yields CDR1 MNHEY and CDR2 SMNVEV (reference sequence). The CDR3 spells CASSSSGGWFF. In DNA form, the CDR3 reads TGTGCCAGCAGTTCGAGCGGGGGCTGGTTCTTC.

There are many counts of this clonotype. This chain uses TRBV20-1 with TRBJ2-1, with a weak D call TRBD2 (6 bases). The germline V gene encodes CDR1 DFQATT and CDR2 SNEGSKA (reference sequence). This CDR3 contains 15 residues. V lost 5 bases to trimming and J lost 0 bases, with 14 bases between them. The DNA for the CDR3 is TGCAGTGCTCTAGGAGGGGTTAGCTCCTACAATGAGCAGTTCTTC. Its translation is CSALGGVSSYNEQFF.

Regarding this clonotype: A much larger clone is a single base away; this may be a read error. V gene TRBV10-2 combines with J gene TRBJ2-3, with 9 bases that match TRBD2. The germline V gene has CDR1 WSHSY and CDR2 SAAADI. The CDR3 spans 16 residues. CDR3 DNA sequence: TGCGCCAGCAGTGTAGGACTAGCGACTAGCATAGATACGCAGTATTTT. Translation gives CASSVGLATSIDTQYF.

This clonotype was detected ten times or more. The chain recombines TRBV9 with TRBJ2-5, with D perhaps TRBD1 (5 bases). In germline, CDR1 is SGDLS, CDR2 YYNGEE. The length of the CDR3 is 12 residues. V dropped 4 bases and J dropped 10 bases, with 14 bases sitting between them. CDR3 sequence reads: CASSPPKGDQYF. Here the CDR3 DNA reads TGTGCCAGCAGCCCCCCTAAAGGGGACCAGTACTTC.

This clonotype has only a few counts. The CDR3 reads CASSLTSGQGYGYTF. In DNA, the CDR3 is TGTGCCAGCAGCCTCACCTCTGGACAGGGCTATGGCTACACCTTC. This rearrangement joins TRBV5-5 to TRBJ1-2; the match to TRBD1 covers 8 bases. The CDR3 totals 15 residues. The germline V gene has CDR1 SGHKS and CDR2 YYEKEE (reference sequence). Trimming took 4 bases from V and 4 from J; bases not matched to a gene: 9.

In this sample, this clonotype turned up a few times. The CDR3 DNA reads as TGTGCCAGCTCACTGCAGGAACAAGCTTGGGGCTACACCTTC. Translation: CASSLQEQAWGYTF. The V gene is TRBV18, the J gene TRBJ1-2; D is uncertain. The CDR3 spans 14 residues. The V and J ends lost 4 bases and 8 bases respectively, with 17 bases between them. Germline V CDR1 and CDR2: KGHSH, LQKENI. The full variable domain, rest sourced from reference TRBV18 and TRBJ1-2, is NAGVMQNPRHLVRRRGQEARLRCSPMKGHSHVYWYRQLPEEGLKFMVYLQKENIIDESGMPKERFSAEFPKEGPSILRIQQVVRGDSAAYFCASSLQEQAWGYTFGSGTRLTVV.

The CDR3 protein is CSPLLADTDTQYF. The CDR3 bases are TGCAGCCCACTACTAGCGGACACAGATACGCAGTATTTT. The chain joins TRBV29-1 to TRBJ2-3; the match to TRBD2 covers 8 bases. The ends lost 8 bases at V and 2 bases at J; junction bases unmatched: 6. The CDR3 has 13 amino acids. The V gene's germline CDR1 is SQVTM and CDR2 ANQGSEA.

This chain connects TRBV6-1 to TRBJ1-4, with a possible D match to TRBD1 (5 bases). V was cut by 7 bases and J by 13 bases, with 25 bases left in between. Germline V gene lookup returns CDR1 MNHNS and CDR2 SASEGT. The CDR3 sequence is 15 residues long. Here the CDR3 reads CASTFGTLDLGRLFF. The CDR3 DNA sequence: TGTGCCAGCACGTTCGGGACCTTAGATTTGGGTAGACTGTTTTTT.

In this sample, this clonotype turned up a few times. The V call is TRBV5-1, the J call TRBJ2-3, with a possible D match to TRBD2 (6 bases). Per germline, CDR1 SGHRS and CDR2 YFSETQ. There are 16 residues in the CDR3. Trimming shortened V by 5 bases and J by 2 bases, and 18 bases separated the two germline ends. The CDR3 coding sequence is TGCGCCAGCAGTGCAGCGCGGGACGAATTCACAGATACGCAGTATTTT. Translating gives CASSAARDEFTDTQYF. Full variable domain (missing parts from reference TRBV5-1 and TRBJ2-3): KAGVTQTPRYLIKTRGQQVTLSCSPISGHRSVSWYQQTPGQGLQFLFEYFSETQRNKGNFPGRFSGRQFSNSRSEMNVSTLELGDSALYLCASSAARDEFTDTQYFGPGTRLTVL.

This clonotype was counted between two and nine times. V usage is TRBV27 and J usage is TRBJ2-7, with D possibly TRBD1 on 7 matching bases. V gave up 5 bases and J gave up 0 bases, with 14 bases separating them. Germline V gene lookup returns CDR1 MNHEY and CDR2 SMNVEV (reference sequence). The CDR3 spans 15 residues. CDR3 in amino acids: CASSAWRGPSYEQYF. The CDR3 region has the DNA TGTGCCAGCAGTGCTTGGAGGGGGCCCTCCTACGAGCAGTACTTC.

The sample holds a few counts of this clonotype. The chain couples TRBV21-1 to TRBJ2-1; the table names TRBD2, a call not compared with the DNA. TRBV21-1 is labeled a pseudogene. The CDR3 is 14 amino acids. The CDR3 DNA follows: TGTGCCAGCAGCAAAGGTACCAGAGGGAATGAGCAGTTCTTC. It yields the protein CASSKGTRGNEQFF.

Details on this clonotype: This may be a read error, as it is one base from a much larger clone. This chain joins TRBV6-5 and TRBJ2-7; 7 bases align to TRBD1. Germline V gene lookup returns CDR1 MNHEY and CDR2 SVGAGI. The CDR3 covers 15 residues. Germline trimming cut 4 bases from V and 6 bases from J; bases unmatched to any gene: 12. The CDR3 DNA reads as TGTGCCAGCAGTTTAGCCGGGATAGGGGGCCGCGAGCAGTACTTC. Amino acids: CASSLAGIGGREQYF.

This sequence joins TRBV7-9 and TRBJ2-5; D perhaps matches TRBD1 (6 bases). Germline loops: CDR1 SEHNR, CDR2 FQNEAQ (reference sequence). Trimming cost V 1 base and J 5 bases, with 20 bases left between them. The CDR3 runs to 17 residues. CDR3: CASSLEGGPGIQETQYF. In DNA form, the CDR3 reads TGTGCCAGCAGCTTAGAAGGGGGACCGGGGATCCAGGAGACCCAGTACTTC.

This clonotype was recorded a few times. The chain recombines TRBV14 with TRBJ2-7; 7 positions match TRBD2. The V and J ends lost 5 bases and 5 bases, in that order; junction bases with no gene match: 9. This CDR3 is 14 amino acids long. In germline, CDR1 is SGHDN, CDR2 FVKESK. DNA of the CDR3: TGTGCCAGCAGCGAGTGGCGGGAGTCCCACGAGCAGTACTTC. Residues: CASSEWRESHEQYF.

V is TRBV11-3 and J is TRBJ2-1; D perhaps matches TRBD2 (6 bases). CDR3 length: 15 amino acids. Germline V gene lookup returns CDR1 SGHNT and CDR2 YENEEA. Trimming removed 4 bases from V and 8 bases from J, with 18 bases in between. DNA of the CDR3: TGTGCCAGCAGCTCGCGCCCCGGGAGAATCGATGAGCAGTTCTTC. It yields the protein CASSSRPGRIDEQFF.

Notes on this clonotype: This could be a read error, since a much larger clone is one nucleotide away. The chain recombines TRBV20-1 with TRBJ2-5; D gene uncertain. This CDR3 is built from 14 residues. Germline lookup yields CDR1 DFQATT and CDR2 SNEGSKA (reference sequence). The CDR3 sequence is CSAQISGNQDTQYF. As DNA, the CDR3 is TGCAGTGCTCAGATATCGGGTAACCAAGATACCCAGTACTTC.

This chain uses TRBV7-2 with TRBJ2-1; D may be TRBD1 (5 bases). TRBJ2-7 matches the DNA end more closely, so the J call is doubtful. Per the germline V gene, CDR1 is SGHTA and CDR2 is FQGNSA. This CDR3 region has 14 residues. This CDR3 reads CASSPAGLSNEQYF. CDR3 DNA sequence: TGTGCCAGCAGCCCCGCAGGGTTGAGTAATGAGCAGTACTTC.

This chain connects TRBV20-1 to TRBJ2-1, with D possibly TRBD2 on 6 matching bases. V was cut by 5 bases and J by 15 bases, with 17 bases left in between. The CDR3 loop spans 11 amino acids. Germline-derived CDR1 and CDR2 are DFQATT and SNEGSKA (reference sequence). The CDR3 nucleotides are TGCAGTGCTGGAGGGGTAGGGCAGCCGTTCTTC. Residues: CSAGGVGQPFF.

This CDR3 is CASSSLPRTDTQYF. In DNA, the CDR3 is TGTGCCAGCAGTAGCCTCCCCCGCACAGATACGCAGTATTTT. The chain carries TRBV27 and TRBJ2-3; the D is unclear. The CDR3 loop spans 14 amino acids. The germline V and J ends were trimmed by 5 bases and 1 base, with 10 bases remaining between them. The germline gives CDR1 MNHEY, CDR2 SMNVEV (reference sequence).

This clonotype was counted a few times. The chain links TRBV12-3 or TRBV12-4 to TRBJ2-1; 7 nucleotides agree with TRBD2. The CDR3 loop spans 18 amino acids. The junction had 15 bases not matched to a gene; V was cut back by 6 bases and J by 1 base. Written as DNA, the CDR3 is TGTGCCAGCAGGCTCCCCCGGGACTACAGAAGATCCTACAATGAGCAGTTCTTC. It translates to CASRLPRDYRRSYNEQFF.

This clonotype was seen only a few times. The gene calls are TRBV5-1 and TRBJ2-7; D might be TRBD2 (7 bases). The V and J ends lost 0 bases and 0 bases respectively, with 13 bases between them. The CDR3 has 16 amino acids. Germline CDR1 SGHRS, CDR2 YFSETQ. CDR3 DNA: TGCGCCAGCAGCTTGGGCCGTGGGGGGGCCTCCTACGAGCAGTACTTC. Its protein is CASSLGRGGASYEQYF.

The CDR3 DNA reads TGTGCCAGCATCGGCCTAAGGGGGCGGCCCTATGGCTACACCTTC. Protein sequence: CASIGLRGRPYGYTF. This chain joins TRBV7-9 and TRBJ1-2; 7 bases match TRBD1. The germline gives CDR1 SEHNR, CDR2 FQNEAQ (reference sequence). J lost 4 bases, V lost 7 bases, and 12 bases had no gene match. The length of the CDR3 is 15 residues.

The V gene is TRBV21-1, the J gene TRBJ1-2; TRBD1 is taken as the D call from the table, unchecked against the DNA. TRBV21-1 is a pseudogene segment. The CDR3 covers 14 residues. In DNA form, the CDR3 reads TGTGCCAGCAGCAAAGCGTCGGGAAGTGCGGGCTACACCTTC. Its translation is CASSKASGSAGYTF.